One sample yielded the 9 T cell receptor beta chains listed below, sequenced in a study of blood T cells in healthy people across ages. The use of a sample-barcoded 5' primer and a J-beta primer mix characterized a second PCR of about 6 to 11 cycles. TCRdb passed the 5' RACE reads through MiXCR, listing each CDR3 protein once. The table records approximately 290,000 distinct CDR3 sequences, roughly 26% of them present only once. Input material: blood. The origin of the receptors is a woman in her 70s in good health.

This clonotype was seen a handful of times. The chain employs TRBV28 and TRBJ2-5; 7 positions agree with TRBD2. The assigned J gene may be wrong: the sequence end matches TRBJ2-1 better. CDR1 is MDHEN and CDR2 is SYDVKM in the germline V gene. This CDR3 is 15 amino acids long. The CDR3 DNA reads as TGTGCCAGCACCACCGGGAGGTCTACTTACAATGAGCAGTTCTTC. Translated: CASTTGRSTYNEQFF.

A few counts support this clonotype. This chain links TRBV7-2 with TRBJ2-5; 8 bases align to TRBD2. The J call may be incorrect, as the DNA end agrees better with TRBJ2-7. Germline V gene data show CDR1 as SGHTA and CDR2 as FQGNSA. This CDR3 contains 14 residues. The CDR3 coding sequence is TGTGCCAGCAGCCCCCTGGGACTAGTGTACGAGCAGTACTTC. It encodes CASSPLGLVYEQYF.

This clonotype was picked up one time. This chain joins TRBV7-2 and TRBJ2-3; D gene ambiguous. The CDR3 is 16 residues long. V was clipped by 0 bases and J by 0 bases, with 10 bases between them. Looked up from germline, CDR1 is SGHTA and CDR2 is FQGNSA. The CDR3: CASSLARWGSTDTQYF. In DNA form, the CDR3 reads TGTGCCAGCAGCTTAGCGAGGTGGGGTAGCACAGATACGCAGTATTTT.

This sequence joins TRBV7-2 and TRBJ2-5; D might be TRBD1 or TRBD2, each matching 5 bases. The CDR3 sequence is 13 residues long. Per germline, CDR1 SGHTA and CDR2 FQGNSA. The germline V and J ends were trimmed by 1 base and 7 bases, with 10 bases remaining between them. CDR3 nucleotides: TGTGCCAGCAGCTTAGGGGACGAGGGGACCCAGTACTTC. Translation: CASSLGDEGTQYF.

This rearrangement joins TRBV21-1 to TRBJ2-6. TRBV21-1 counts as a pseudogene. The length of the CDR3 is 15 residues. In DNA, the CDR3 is TGTGCCAGCAGCAAAGAAAGCTCTGGGGCCAACGTCCTGACTTTC. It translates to CASSKESSGANVLTF.

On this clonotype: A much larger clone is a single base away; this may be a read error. The CDR3 DNA reads as TGTGCCAGCACTGGAGTTCGAGGACACTCATTCTACGAGCAGTACTTC. Its translation is CASTGVRGHSFYEQYF. This chain connects TRBV2 to TRBJ2-5, with TRBD1 as a possible D gene (5 bases). The DNA end lines up better with TRBJ2-7; the J call may be wrong. The germline CDR1 and CDR2 sequences are SNHLY and FYNNEI. The length of the CDR3 is 16 residues.

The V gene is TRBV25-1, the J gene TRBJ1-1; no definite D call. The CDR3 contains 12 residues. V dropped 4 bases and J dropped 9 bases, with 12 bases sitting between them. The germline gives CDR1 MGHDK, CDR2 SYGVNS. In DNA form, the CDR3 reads TGTGCCAGCAGTGGGGGAGGCCCGAAAGCTTTCTTT. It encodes CASSGGGPKAFF.

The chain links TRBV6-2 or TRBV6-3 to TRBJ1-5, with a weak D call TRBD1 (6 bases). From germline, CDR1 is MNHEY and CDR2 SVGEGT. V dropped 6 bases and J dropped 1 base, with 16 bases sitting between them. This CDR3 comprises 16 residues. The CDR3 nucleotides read TGTGCCAGCAGCTCCCTCGGGGGGGCCAGCAATCAGCCCCAGCATTTT. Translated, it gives CASSSLGGASNQPQHF.

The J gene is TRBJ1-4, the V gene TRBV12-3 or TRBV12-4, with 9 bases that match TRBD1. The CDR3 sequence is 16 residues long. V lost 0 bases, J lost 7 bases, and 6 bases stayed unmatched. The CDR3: CASSLATGGATEKLFF. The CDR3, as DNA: TGTGCCAGCAGTTTAGCTACAGGGGGCGCGACTGAAAAACTGTTTTTT.